Listed below are T cell receptor beta chains from one sample, sequenced in a study of T cell responses to AZD1222 COVID-19 vaccine. Data came from immunoSEQ multiplex PCR; TCRdb stores just in-frame clones and leaves some out. The data show 85,000 to 110,000 clones, with 91% seen just once and 45% held by the top ten. Sequencing was performed on peripheral blood, taken on day 0 of AZD1222 vaccination. These receptors originate from an adult in good health. Both conserved end residues are part of each CDR3. The order of the fields is CDR3 DNA, CDR3 protein, clone size, D gene, J gene, V gene. The D gene is left open where the match is weak. Some rows have no size entry. The others give once, few or many, or a class for an expanded clone.

CDR3 DNA: TGTGCCAGCAGAAAGGACAGGGGACGTCAAGAGACCCAGTACTTC
CDR3 protein: CASRKDRGRQETQYF
clone size: once
D gene: TRBD1
J gene: TRBJ2-5
V gene: TRBV28

CDR3 DNA: TGTGCCAGCAGCCCACGACAGGAGAACGGGGGAGGCTACACCTTC
CDR3 protein: CASSPRQENGGGYTF
clone size: NA
D gene: NA
J gene: TRBJ1-2
V gene: TRBV7-8

CDR3 DNA: TGTGCCAGCAGCTTAACCGACTCCGCCTACGAGCAGTACTTC
CDR3 protein: CASSLTDSAYEQYF
clone size: NA
D gene: NA
J gene: TRBJ2-7
V gene: TRBV11-2

CDR3 DNA: TGTGCCAGCTCACCATCTCAATTAATGATCGGAGATACTGAAGCTTTCTTT
CDR3 protein: CASSPSQLMIGDTEAFF
clone size: NA
D gene: NA
J gene: TRBJ1-1
V gene: TRBV18

CDR3 DNA: TGCGCCAGCAGCCAAAACCCCCTTGGACAGCCAGAGACCCAGTACTTC
CDR3 protein: CASSQNPLGQPETQYF
clone size: NA
D gene: NA
J gene: TRBJ2-5
V gene: TRBV4-3

CDR3 DNA: TGTGCCAGCAGTTTGGAGGGGGGCCAGCCCCAGCATTTT
CDR3 protein: CASSLEGGQPQHF
clone size: NA
D gene: NA
J gene: TRBJ1-5
V gene: TRBV12-3/TRBV12-4

CDR3 DNA: TGCGCCAGCAGTGAGTCACAGTACAATCAGCCCCAGCATTTT
CDR3 protein: CASSESQYNQPQHF
clone size: NA
D gene: NA
J gene: TRBJ1-5
V gene: TRBV10-2

CDR3 DNA: TGTGCCAGCAGTTCCGGAAGGACATTACTACCCTTGGAGACCCAGTACTTC
CDR3 protein: CASSSGRTLLPLETQYF
clone size: NA
D gene: NA
J gene: TRBJ2-5
V gene: TRBV28

CDR3 DNA: TGTGCCAGCAGCTTAGATGGGATAAATCAGCCCCAGCATTTT
CDR3 protein: CASSLDGINQPQHF
clone size: NA
D gene: NA
J gene: TRBJ1-5
V gene: TRBV7-2

CDR3 DNA: TGTGCCACCTCAAGACCTACTTCGGGTGAGCAGTTCTTC
CDR3 protein: CATSRPTSGEQFF
clone size: NA
D gene: NA
J gene: TRBJ2-1
V gene: TRBV27

CDR3 DNA: TGTGCCAGCGGCCTAACAGGGGCCGGCAGACTAGCCAAAAACATTCAGTACTTC
CDR3 protein: CASGLTGAGRLAKNIQYF
clone size: once
D gene: TRBD1
J gene: TRBJ2-4
V gene: TRBV28

CDR3 DNA: TGCGCCAGCAGCCTCAAGATAGGAGGGAGCGGCGATGAGCAGTTCTTC
CDR3 protein: CASSLKIGGSGDEQFF
clone size: once
D gene: NA
J gene: TRBJ2-1
V gene: TRBV4-3

CDR3 DNA: TGCGCCAGCAGCCTTCGGGATCCCGCGTTAGCGGGGCCCCAGCATTTT
CDR3 protein: CASSLRDPALAGPQHF
clone size: NA
D gene: NA
J gene: TRBJ1-5
V gene: TRBV4-1

CDR3 DNA: TGCGCCAGCAGCACAAACCAACCCTCGGGGGGCGCAGGCTACGAGCAGTACTTC
CDR3 protein: CASSTNQPSGGAGYEQYF
clone size: NA
D gene: NA
J gene: TRBJ2-7
V gene: TRBV23-1

CDR3 DNA: TGTGCCAGCAGCGCCCAGGGAACCCCCAATTCACCCCTCCACTTT
CDR3 protein: CASSAQGTPNSPLHF
clone size: NA
D gene: NA
J gene: TRBJ1-6
V gene: TRBV9

CDR3 DNA: TGCGCCAGCAGCCAATTAGCGGGAGGGTACACCGGGGAGCTGTTTTTT
CDR3 protein: CASSQLAGGYTGELFF
clone size: NA
D gene: TRBD2
J gene: TRBJ2-2
V gene: TRBV4-3

CDR3 DNA: TGTGCCAGCAGTTCAAGGTGGGGGGCCAACGTCCTGACTTTC
CDR3 protein: CASSSRWGANVLTF
clone size: NA
D gene: NA
J gene: TRBJ2-6
V gene: TRBV6-5

CDR3 DNA: TGCGCCAGCAGCGGAAACAGGGGCCTATCTGGAAACACCATATATTTT
CDR3 protein: CASSGNRGLSGNTIYF
clone size: NA
D gene: TRBD1
J gene: TRBJ1-3
V gene: TRBV5-1

CDR3 DNA: TGTGCCAGCAGCCCCTCGTCGGGGACTGAAGCTTTCTTT
CDR3 protein: CASSPSSGTEAFF
clone size: NA
D gene: NA
J gene: TRBJ1-1
V gene: TRBV11-3

CDR3 DNA: TGTGCCAGCACCCCTCCGAGCCGCGCGGAGGAGTTCTTC
CDR3 protein: CASTPPSRAEEFF
clone size: NA
D gene: NA
J gene: TRBJ2-1
V gene: TRBV2

CDR3 DNA: TGTGCCAGCAGCTTATCGAAGGGCACTGAAGCTTTCTTT
CDR3 protein: CASSLSKGTEAFF
clone size: NA
D gene: NA
J gene: TRBJ1-1
V gene: TRBV7-3

CDR3 DNA: TGTGCCAGCAGCCTACTACCTGGGACCCAGTACTTC
CDR3 protein: CASSLLPGTQYF
clone size: NA
D gene: NA
J gene: TRBJ2-5
V gene: TRBV4-2

CDR3 DNA: TGTGCCAGCAGTTTAGGCAGATATCAGCCCCAGCATTTT
CDR3 protein: CASSLGRYQPQHF
clone size: NA
D gene: NA
J gene: TRBJ1-5
V gene: TRBV12-3/TRBV12-4

CDR3 DNA: TGTGCCATCAGTGTGACTAGCGGTTCCTACGAGCAGTACTTC
CDR3 protein: CAISVTSGSYEQYF
clone size: NA
D gene: TRBD2
J gene: TRBJ2-7
V gene: TRBV10-3

CDR3 DNA: TGTGCCAGCAGTTTATCCACCCCACGGCCCCAGCATTTT
CDR3 protein: CASSLSTPRPQHF
clone size: NA
D gene: NA
J gene: TRBJ1-5
V gene: TRBV28

CDR3 DNA: TGTGCCAGCAGTTCTCTACTAACGACTAGCGCGAACATTCAGTACTTC
CDR3 protein: CASSSLLTTSANIQYF
clone size: NA
D gene: TRBD2
J gene: TRBJ2-4
V gene: TRBV27

CDR3 DNA: TGCAGTGCTAGTCAACCGGGCCTCCTAAAGTCCGAGCAGTACTTC
CDR3 protein: CSASQPGLLKSEQYF
clone size: NA
D gene: NA
J gene: TRBJ2-7
V gene: TRBV20-1

CDR3 DNA: TGTGCCAGCAGCTTAGGACAGGGAAGCAATGAGCAGTTCTTC
CDR3 protein: CASSLGQGSNEQFF
clone size: NA
D gene: TRBD1
J gene: TRBJ2-1
V gene: TRBV7-2

CDR3 DNA: TGCAGTGCTAGTCCAGGGCTCAACACTGAAGCTTTCTTT
CDR3 protein: CSASPGLNTEAFF
clone size: NA
D gene: NA
J gene: TRBJ1-1
V gene: TRBV20-1